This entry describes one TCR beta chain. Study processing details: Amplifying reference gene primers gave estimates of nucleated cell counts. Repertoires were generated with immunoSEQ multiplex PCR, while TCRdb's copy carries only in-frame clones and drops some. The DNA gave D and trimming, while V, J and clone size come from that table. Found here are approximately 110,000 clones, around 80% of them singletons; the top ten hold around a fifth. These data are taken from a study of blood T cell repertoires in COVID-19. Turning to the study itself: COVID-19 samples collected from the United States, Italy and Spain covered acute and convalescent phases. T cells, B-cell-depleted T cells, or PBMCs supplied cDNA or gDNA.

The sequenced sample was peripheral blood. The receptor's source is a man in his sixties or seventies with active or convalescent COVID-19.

CDR3 sequence (DNA): TGTGCCAGTTTTGATAGCCTAGTAGGAAGATACACCTTC. Translated, it gives CASFDSLVGRYTF. V gene TRBV12-3 or TRBV12-4 combines with J gene TRBJ1-2; D unclear. The CDR3 has 13 amino acids. The V end was cut by 9 bases, the J end by 11 bases, with 22 bases between.